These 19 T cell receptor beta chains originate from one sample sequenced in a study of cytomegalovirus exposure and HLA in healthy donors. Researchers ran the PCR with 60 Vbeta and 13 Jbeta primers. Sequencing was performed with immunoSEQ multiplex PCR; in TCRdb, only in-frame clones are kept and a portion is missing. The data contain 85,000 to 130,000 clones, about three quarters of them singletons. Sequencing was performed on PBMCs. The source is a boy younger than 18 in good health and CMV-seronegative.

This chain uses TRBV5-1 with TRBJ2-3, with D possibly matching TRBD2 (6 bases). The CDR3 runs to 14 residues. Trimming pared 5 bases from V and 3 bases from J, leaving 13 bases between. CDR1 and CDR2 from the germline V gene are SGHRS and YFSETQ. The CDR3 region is CASRSGVGTDTQYF. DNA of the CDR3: TGCGCCAGCAGGTCGGGAGTTGGGACAGATACGCAGTATTTT.

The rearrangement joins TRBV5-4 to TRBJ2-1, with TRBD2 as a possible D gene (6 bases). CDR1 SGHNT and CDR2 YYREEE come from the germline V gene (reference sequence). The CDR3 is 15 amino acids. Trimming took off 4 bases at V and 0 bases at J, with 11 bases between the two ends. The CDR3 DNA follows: TGTGCCAGCAGCCCGGGAGCATACTCCTACAATGAGCAGTTCTTC. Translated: CASSPGAYSYNEQFF.

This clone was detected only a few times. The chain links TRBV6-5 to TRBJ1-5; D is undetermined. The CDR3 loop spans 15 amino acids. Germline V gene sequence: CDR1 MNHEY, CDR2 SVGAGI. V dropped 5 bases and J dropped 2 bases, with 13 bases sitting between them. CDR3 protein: CASSPAGGGNQPQHF. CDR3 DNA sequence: TGTGCCAGCAGTCCGGCGGGAGGCGGCAATCAGCCCCAGCATTTT.

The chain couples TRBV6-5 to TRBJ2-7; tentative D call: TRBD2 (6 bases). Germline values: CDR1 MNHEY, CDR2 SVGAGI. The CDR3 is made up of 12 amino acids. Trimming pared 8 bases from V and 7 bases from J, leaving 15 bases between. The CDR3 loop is CASGGTAREQYF. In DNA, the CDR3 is TGTGCCAGCGGGGGGACGGCCCGGGAGCAGTACTTC.

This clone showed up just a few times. CDR3 protein: CASSPQSWQAGYGYTF. CDR3 bases: TGTGCCAGCAGCCCCCAAAGTTGGCAGGCCGGCTATGGCTACACCTTC. The V and J genes are TRBV7-9 and TRBJ1-2, with unresolved D. This CDR3 spans 16 amino acids. Deletions cut 5 bases from V and 4 bases from J, with 20 bases between. Germline CDR1 is SEHNR and CDR2 is FQNEAQ (reference sequence). Looking up the rest from reference TRBV7-9 and TRBJ1-2 gives the full variable domain: DTGVSQNPRHKITKRGQNVTFRCDPISEHNRLYWYRQTLGQGPEFLTYFQNEAQLEKSRLLSDRFSAERPKGSFSTLEIQRTEQGDSAMYLCASSPQSWQAGYGYTFGSGTRLTVV.

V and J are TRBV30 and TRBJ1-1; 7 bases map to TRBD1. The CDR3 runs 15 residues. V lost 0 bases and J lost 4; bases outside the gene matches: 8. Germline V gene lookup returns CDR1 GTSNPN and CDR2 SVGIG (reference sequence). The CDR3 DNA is TGTGCCTGGAGTGTACGAGGGGGCATAGGCACTGAAGCTTTCTTT. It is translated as CAWSVRGGIGTEAFF.

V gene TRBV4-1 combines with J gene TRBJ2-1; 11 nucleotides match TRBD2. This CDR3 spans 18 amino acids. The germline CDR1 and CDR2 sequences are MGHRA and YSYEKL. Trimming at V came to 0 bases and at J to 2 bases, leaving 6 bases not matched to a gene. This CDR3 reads CASSQEPGTSGPYNEQFF. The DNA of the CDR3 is TGCGCCAGCAGCCAAGAGCCCGGGACTAGCGGCCCCTACAATGAGCAGTTCTTC.

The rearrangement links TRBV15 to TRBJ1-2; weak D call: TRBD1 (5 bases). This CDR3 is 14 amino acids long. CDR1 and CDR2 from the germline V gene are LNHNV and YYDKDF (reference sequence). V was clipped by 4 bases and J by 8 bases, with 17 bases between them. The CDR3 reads CATSTLRGGLGYTF. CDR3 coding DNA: TGTGCCACCAGCACCCTCCGCGGGGGGTTAGGCTACACCTTC.

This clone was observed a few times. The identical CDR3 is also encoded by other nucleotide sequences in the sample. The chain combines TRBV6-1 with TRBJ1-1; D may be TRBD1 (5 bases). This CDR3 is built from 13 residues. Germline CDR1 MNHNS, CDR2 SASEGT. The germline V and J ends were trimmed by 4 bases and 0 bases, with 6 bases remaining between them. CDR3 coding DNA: TGTGCCAGCAGTGGACAGTTGAACACTGAAGCTTTCTTT. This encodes CASSGQLNTEAFF.

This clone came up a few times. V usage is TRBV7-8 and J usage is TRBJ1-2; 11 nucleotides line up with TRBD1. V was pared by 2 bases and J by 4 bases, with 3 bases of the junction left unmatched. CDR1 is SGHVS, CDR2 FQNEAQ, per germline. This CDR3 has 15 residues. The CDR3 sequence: CASSLIGQGAYGYTF. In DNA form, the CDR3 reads TGTGCCAGCAGCTTAATTGGACAGGGGGCCTATGGCTACACCTTC.

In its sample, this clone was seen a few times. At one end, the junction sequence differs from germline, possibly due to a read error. CDR3 residues: CASSLTGTGSEQFF. CDR3 nucleotides: TGTGCTAGCAGCCTCACCGGGACAGGGAGTGAGCAGTTCTTC. The rearrangement joins TRBV7-7 to TRBJ2-1; TRBD1 matches at 9 bases. The CDR3 is 14 residues long. Per the germline V gene, CDR1 is SSHAT and CDR2 is FNYEAQ (reference sequence).

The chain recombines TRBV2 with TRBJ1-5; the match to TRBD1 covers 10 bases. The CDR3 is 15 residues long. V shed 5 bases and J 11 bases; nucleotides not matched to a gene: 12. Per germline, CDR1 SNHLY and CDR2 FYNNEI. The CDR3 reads CASSLAGTGVQAQHF. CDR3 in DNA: TGTGCCAGCAGTTTAGCCGGGACAGGGGTCCAGGCCCAGCATTTT.

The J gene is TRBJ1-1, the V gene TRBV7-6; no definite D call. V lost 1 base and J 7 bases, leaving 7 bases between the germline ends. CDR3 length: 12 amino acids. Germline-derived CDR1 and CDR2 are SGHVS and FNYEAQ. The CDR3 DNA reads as TGTGCCAGCAGCTTAGGTCGGGGTGAAGCTTTCTTT. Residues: CASSLGRGEAFF. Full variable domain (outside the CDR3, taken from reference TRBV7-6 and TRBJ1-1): GAGVSQSPRYKVTKRGQDVALRCDPISGHVSLYWYRQALGQGPEFLTYFNYEAQQDKSGLPNDRFSAERPEGSISTLTIQRTEQRDSAMYRCASSLGRGEAFFGQGTRLTVV.

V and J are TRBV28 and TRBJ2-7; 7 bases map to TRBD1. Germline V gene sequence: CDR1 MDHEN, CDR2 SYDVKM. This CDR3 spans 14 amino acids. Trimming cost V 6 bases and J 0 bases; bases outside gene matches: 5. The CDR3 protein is CASRPGQLSYEQYF. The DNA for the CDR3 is TGTGCCAGCAGGCCGGGACAGCTCTCCTACGAGCAGTACTTC.

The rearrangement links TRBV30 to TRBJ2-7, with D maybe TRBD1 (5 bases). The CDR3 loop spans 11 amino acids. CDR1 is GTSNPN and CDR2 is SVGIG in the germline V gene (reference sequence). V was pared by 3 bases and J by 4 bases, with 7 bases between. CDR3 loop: CAWSKGYEQYF. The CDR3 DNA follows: TGTGCCTGGAGCAAGGGGTACGAGCAGTACTTC.

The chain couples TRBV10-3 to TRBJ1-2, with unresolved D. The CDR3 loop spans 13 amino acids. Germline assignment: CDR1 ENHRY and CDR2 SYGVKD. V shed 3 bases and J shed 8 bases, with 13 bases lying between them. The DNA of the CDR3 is TGTGCCATCAGTGATACAGTCGGAAGGGGCTACACCTTC. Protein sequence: CAISDTVGRGYTF.

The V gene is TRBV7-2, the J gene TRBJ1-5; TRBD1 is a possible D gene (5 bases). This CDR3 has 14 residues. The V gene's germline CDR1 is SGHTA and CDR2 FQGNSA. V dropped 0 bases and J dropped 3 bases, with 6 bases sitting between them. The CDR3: CASSLARVNQPQHF. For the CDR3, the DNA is TGTGCCAGCAGCTTAGCCAGGGTCAATCAGCCCCAGCATTTT. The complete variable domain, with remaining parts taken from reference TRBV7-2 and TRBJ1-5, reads GAGVSQSPSNKVTEKGKDVELRCDPISGHTALYWYRQSLGQGLEFLIYFQGNSAPDKSGLPSDRFSAERTGGSVSTLTIQRTQQEDSAVYLCASSLARVNQPQHFGDGTRLSIL.

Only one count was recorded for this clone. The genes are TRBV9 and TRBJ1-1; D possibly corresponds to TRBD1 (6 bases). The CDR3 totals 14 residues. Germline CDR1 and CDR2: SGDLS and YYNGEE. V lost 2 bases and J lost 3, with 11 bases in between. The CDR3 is CASSVTGLDTEAFF. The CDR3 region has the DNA TGTGCCAGCAGCGTCACAGGGTTGGACACTGAAGCTTTCTTT.

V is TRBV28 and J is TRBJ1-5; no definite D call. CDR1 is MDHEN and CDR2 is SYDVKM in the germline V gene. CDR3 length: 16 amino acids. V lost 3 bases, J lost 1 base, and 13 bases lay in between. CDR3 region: CASSFPGARSNQPQHF. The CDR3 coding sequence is TGTGCCAGCAGTTTCCCGGGAGCTAGGAGCAATCAGCCCCAGCATTTT. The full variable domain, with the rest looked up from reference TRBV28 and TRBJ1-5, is DVKVTQSSRYLVKRTGEKVFLECVQDMDHENMFWYRQDPGLGLRLIYFSYDVKMKEKGDIPEGYSVSREKKERFSLILESASTNQTSMYLCASSFPGARSNQPQHFGDGTRLSIL.